This T cell receptor (beta chain) is drawn from a study of response to subunit inactivated influenza vaccine. TCRdb redid the calling of the RT-PCR reads with MiXCR, one entry per CDR3 protein. The sample lists roughly 550,000 distinct CDR3 sequences, 20% to 25% occurring once. Germline trimming cut 4 bases from V and 11 bases from J; bases unmatched to any gene: 12. The CDR3 spans 15 residues. Germline CDR1 and CDR2: SGHKS and YYEKEE (reference sequence). This clonotype was seen only a few times. The same sample was also used in a study of T cells expressing NK-cell markers. This second report adds: The TCR beta cDNA came from 5'RACE template switching with UMIs. Beta-chain profiling covered CD3+CD56+NKG2C+, CD3+CD56+NKG2C- and CD3+CD56-NKG2C+ sorted subsets. Eight donors were sequenced, of whom seven were HCMV-seropositive, while the remaining one was HCMV-seronegative. Of CD8+ T cells, about 1.0-8% belonged to dominant NKG2C+ clonotypes in six donors. HCMV specificity was not established for the expanded NKG2C+ T cell clones.

The V gene is TRBV5-5, the J gene TRBJ1-6; 7 bases fit TRBD1. This receptor was identified in a man aged 50 or older who received an inactivated influenza vaccine. Source: CD4+ T cells sorted from PBMCs, taken less than 13 days after vaccination. CDR3 sequence reads: CASSTTYRGPAPLHF. CDR3 bases: TGTGCCAGCAGCACAACTTACAGGGGACCGGCACCCCTCCACTTT.